Listed below are T cell receptor beta chains from one sample, sequenced in a study of metastatic and nonmetastatic thyroid tumors. MiXCR was used by TCRdb to re-call the PCR reads. The sample has roughly 12,000 clones, roughly 27% seen once. Sequences were obtained from adjacent normal tissue. These receptors were collected from a male donor with papillary thyroid cancer or a benign thyroid nodule (not recorded which). Some clones in this sample may be carry-over from other donors' samples. Each CDR3 is given with its conserved first and last residue. The D gene is left open where the match is weak. The size of a clone is reported for some rows only, either as once, few or many, or as a class for expanded clones.

v_call: TRBV7-9; d_call: NA; clone_size: NA; j_call: TRBJ2-2; cdr3_nt: TGTGCCAGCAGCGAGACCCCCACTCCCGGGGAGCTGTTTTTT; cdr3_aa: CASSETPTPGELFF
v_call: TRBV6-1; d_call: TRBD2; clone_size: medium-sized; j_call: TRBJ2-1; cdr3_nt: TGTGCCAGCAGCGACACCTTCGGGACTAGCGTGTACAATGAGCAGTTCTTC; cdr3_aa: CASSDTFGTSVYNEQFF
v_call: TRBV11-3; d_call: NA; clone_size: NA; j_call: TRBJ2-1; cdr3_nt: TGTGCCAGCAGCTTACTGAGGCCTGAGCAGTTCTTC; cdr3_aa: CASSLLRPEQFF
v_call: TRBV18; d_call: NA; clone_size: many; j_call: TRBJ1-2; cdr3_nt: TGTGCCAGCTCACTGGTAAACTATGGCTACACCTTC; cdr3_aa: CASSLVNYGYTF
v_call: TRBV5-1; d_call: TRBD2; clone_size: NA; j_call: TRBJ2-1; cdr3_nt: TGCGCCAGCAGCTTGACAGGGGCGGGAGGGTACAATGAGCAGTTCTTC; cdr3_aa: CASSLTGAGGYNEQFF
v_call: TRBV19; d_call: NA; clone_size: NA; j_call: TRBJ2-1; cdr3_nt: TGTGCCAGTAGTACCTATAGCGTTAGCGAGCAGTTCTTC; cdr3_aa: CASSTYSVSEQFF
v_call: TRBV9; d_call: NA; clone_size: NA; j_call: TRBJ2-2; cdr3_nt: TGTGCCAGCTCAAAGGGGGAGCCCGGGGAGCTGTTTTTT; cdr3_aa: CASSKGEPGELFF
v_call: TRBV5-6; d_call: TRBD1; clone_size: medium-sized; j_call: TRBJ1-2; cdr3_nt: TGTGCCAGCAGCCCCGGACAGGCGGACTATGGCTACACCTTC; cdr3_aa: CASSPGQADYGYTF
v_call: TRBV6-6; d_call: TRBD2; clone_size: medium-sized; j_call: TRBJ2-1; cdr3_nt: TGTGCCAGCAGTTACTCCGGGACTACTTGGGGCAATGAGCAGTTCTTC; cdr3_aa: CASSYSGTTWGNEQFF
v_call: TRBV5-6; d_call: NA; clone_size: NA; j_call: TRBJ1-5; cdr3_nt: TGTGCCAGCAGCTTGAAGGGCAGGGGAGGGCATTTT; cdr3_aa: CASSLKGRGGHF
v_call: TRBV20-1; d_call: TRBD2; clone_size: NA; j_call: TRBJ2-7; cdr3_nt: TGCAGTGCTAGAGGGGGCCAGCGGGAGAGCTCCTACGAGCAGTACTTC; cdr3_aa: CSARGGQRESSYEQYF
v_call: TRBV5-1; d_call: NA; clone_size: medium-sized; j_call: TRBJ2-5; cdr3_nt: TGCGCCAGCAGCTTGGGCGGGACAAACCAAGAGACCCAGTACTTC; cdr3_aa: CASSLGGTNQETQYF
v_call: TRBV7-9; d_call: NA; clone_size: medium-sized; j_call: TRBJ1-1; cdr3_nt: TGTGCCAGCAAAGAGCAGGGCAACACTGAAGCTTTCTTT; cdr3_aa: CASKEQGNTEAFF
v_call: TRBV7-9; d_call: NA; clone_size: medium-sized; j_call: TRBJ1-1; cdr3_nt: TGTGCCAGCAGCCTACTCCTGGGCCCGGGGAACACTGAAGCTTTCTTT; cdr3_aa: CASSLLLGPGNTEAFF
v_call: TRBV5-1; d_call: NA; clone_size: NA; j_call: TRBJ1-6; cdr3_nt: TGCGCCAGCAGTTCCGGGACGGGAAATTCACCCCTCCACTTT; cdr3_aa: CASSSGTGNSPLHF
v_call: TRBV27; d_call: TRBD1; clone_size: NA; j_call: TRBJ1-2; cdr3_nt: TGTGCCAGCAGCTTAACCGTCCCGGGACAGGGGAACTATGGCTACACCTTC; cdr3_aa: CASSLTVPGQGNYGYTF
v_call: TRBV20-1; d_call: TRBD2; clone_size: medium-sized; j_call: TRBJ2-5; cdr3_nt: TGCAGTGCCGAAAACCGGGGGACTAGCGGGAGCCAAGAGACCCAGTACTTC; cdr3_aa: CSAENRGTSGSQETQYF
v_call: TRBV19; d_call: NA; clone_size: NA; j_call: TRBJ2-5; cdr3_nt: TGTGCCAGCGCCGACAGCCGAGAGACCCAGTACTTC; cdr3_aa: CASADSRETQYF
v_call: TRBV30; d_call: NA; clone_size: NA; j_call: TRBJ2-1; cdr3_nt: TGTGCCTGGAGTGTCTCGGGGGCGAGCAATGAGCAGTTCTTC; cdr3_aa: CAWSVSGASNEQFF
v_call: TRBV6-5; d_call: TRBD1; clone_size: NA; j_call: TRBJ1-2; cdr3_nt: TGTGCCAGCAGTTACTCACCGACAGGGGCTAACTATGGCTACACCTTC; cdr3_aa: CASSYSPTGANYGYTF
v_call: TRBV9; d_call: TRBD2; clone_size: few; j_call: TRBJ2-7; cdr3_nt: TGTGCCAGCAGCGACGGGACTAGCGGGGGCTCCACACCTTTCTACGAGCAGTACTTC; cdr3_aa: CASSDGTSGGSTPFYEQYF
v_call: TRBV5-5; d_call: NA; clone_size: NA; j_call: TRBJ1-1; cdr3_nt: TGTGCCAGCACCGAAGGGAATGAAGCTTTCTTC; cdr3_aa: CASTEGNEAFF
v_call: TRBV7-9; d_call: TRBD1; clone_size: medium-sized; j_call: TRBJ1-6; cdr3_nt: TGTGCCAGCAGCTTAGCACAGGGGCCCCAGTCACCCCTCCACTTT; cdr3_aa: CASSLAQGPQSPLHF
v_call: TRBV5-1; d_call: NA; clone_size: once; j_call: TRBJ1-1; cdr3_nt: TGCGCCAGCAGCCGAATCCAGGGTAACACTGAAGCTTTCTTT; cdr3_aa: CASSRIQGNTEAFF
v_call: TRBV30; d_call: NA; clone_size: NA; j_call: TRBJ1-6; cdr3_nt: TGTGCCTGGAGTCCCCGGACAGAAAATTCACCCCTCCACTTT; cdr3_aa: CAWSPRTENSPLHF
v_call: TRBV7-2; d_call: NA; clone_size: NA; j_call: TRBJ1-1; cdr3_nt: TGTGCCAGCAGCTCAGATACCGGGATCACTGAAGCTTTCTTT; cdr3_aa: CASSSDTGITEAFF
v_call: TRBV20-1; d_call: NA; clone_size: NA; j_call: TRBJ2-7; cdr3_nt: TGCAGTGCCCCGCGGGTCAGCGGGCAGGGCTACGAGCAGTACTTC; cdr3_aa: CSAPRVSGQGYEQYF
v_call: TRBV15; d_call: NA; clone_size: medium-sized; j_call: TRBJ1-5; cdr3_nt: TGTGCCACCAGCAGAGAGGGAAATCAGCCCCAGCATTTT; cdr3_aa: CATSREGNQPQHF
v_call: TRBV28; d_call: NA; clone_size: few; j_call: TRBJ1-2; cdr3_nt: TGTGCCAGCAGTTTCGGCGACTCAGGCTATGGCTACACCTTC; cdr3_aa: CASSFGDSGYGYTF
v_call: TRBV20-1; d_call: NA; clone_size: few; j_call: TRBJ1-5; cdr3_nt: TGCAGTGCTAGAGTGGCCGAAAATCAGCCCCAGCATTTT; cdr3_aa: CSARVAENQPQHF
v_call: TRBV11-2; d_call: TRBD2; clone_size: few; j_call: TRBJ2-3; cdr3_nt: TGTGCCAGCAGCAGGACTAGCGGGGGGGGCACAGATACGCAGTATTTT; cdr3_aa: CASSRTSGGGTDTQYF
v_call: TRBV6-1; d_call: TRBD1; clone_size: few; j_call: TRBJ2-2; cdr3_nt: TGTGCCAGCAGGGTGGACAGGGGCACCGGGGAGCTGTTTTTT; cdr3_aa: CASRVDRGTGELFF